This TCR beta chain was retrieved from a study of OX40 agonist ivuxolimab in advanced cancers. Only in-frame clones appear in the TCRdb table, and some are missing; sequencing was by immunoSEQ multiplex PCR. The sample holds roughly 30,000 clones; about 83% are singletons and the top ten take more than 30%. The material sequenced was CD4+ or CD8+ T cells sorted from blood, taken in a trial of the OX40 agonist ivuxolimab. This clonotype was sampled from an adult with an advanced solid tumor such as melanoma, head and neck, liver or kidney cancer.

The CDR3 nucleotides read TGCGCCAGCAGCCCCGACAGGATACTCGACGAGCAGTACTTC. Translation gives CASSPDRILDEQYF. The V gene is TRBV4-1, the J gene TRBJ2-7; tentatively, D is TRBD1 (6 bases). Trimming left V 4 bases short and J 5 bases short, with 15 bases between. The CDR3 totals 14 residues. Germline CDR1 is MGHRA and CDR2 is YSYEKL.